The present T cell receptor (beta chain) was sequenced within a study of CD8+CD57+ T cells in acquired aplastic anemia. About the study: On average, sorted CD4+ and CD8+ cells gave about 3.1 ug of DNA.

With V trimmed by 3 bases and J by 4 bases, 3 bases remained unmatched. Germline V gene data show CDR1 as LNHDA and CDR2 as SQIVND (reference sequence). This CDR3 spans 14 amino acids. Genomic DNA acted as the template from which TCR beta VDJ combination and CDR3 sequence profiling were carried out. TCRdb re-called the reads through MiXCR, storing one row per CDR3 protein. The sample has under 200,000 distinct CDR3 sequences, 71% seen once. Selection for sequencing was limited to patients who had shown CD8+CD57+ cell expansion by flow cytometry. Patient blood was sampled before any therapy had been received.

The TCR originated in a human donor with aplastic anemia. Sequencing used sorted CD4+, CD8+, or CD8+CD57+ T cells (not recorded which) from PBMCs. The genes are TRBV19 and TRBJ1-1; 9 nucleotides line up with TRBD1. The CDR3 loop reads CASSIGTGSTEAFF. As DNA, the CDR3 is TGTGCCAGTAGTATTGGGACAGGGAGCACTGAAGCTTTCTTT.